This is a list of T cell receptor beta chains from one sample in a study of OX40 agonist ivuxolimab in advanced cancers. Clones were sequenced by immunoSEQ multiplex PCR, and TCRdb holds only the in-frame ones, with some missing. The data hold 33,000 or so clones, with about 78% observed a single time. Source: CD4+ or CD8+ T cells sorted from blood, taken in a trial of the OX40 agonist ivuxolimab. Source of these receptors: an adult with an advanced solid tumor such as melanoma, head and neck, liver or kidney cancer. CDR3s include the opening cysteine and the closing phenylalanine or tryptophan. The D gene is left open where the match is weak. The listing skips clone size in some rows; elsewhere it reads once, few, many or a size class.

TGTGCCAGCAGTTTATATAGCGGGGGGGTGAGGGAGCAGTTCTTC,CASSLYSGGVREQFF,NA,TRBV27,TRBD2,TRBJ2-1
TGTGCCAGCTCACCAGACATTGCTACAACTAATGAAAAACTGTTTTTT,CASSPDIATTNEKLFF,NA,TRBV18,NA,TRBJ1-4
TGTGCCAGCTCGACATCGACAGGGTTGAACACTGAAGCTTTCTTT,CASSTSTGLNTEAFF,NA,TRBV18,TRBD1,TRBJ1-1
TGTGCCAGCAGACTGACCCTGGGGGGAACCTACGAGCAGTACTTC,CASRLTLGGTYEQYF,NA,TRBV6-5,NA,TRBJ2-7
TGTGCCAGCAGCATGAGACTAGCGGGGGGTCTCTCCTACAATGAGCAGTTCTTC,CASSMRLAGGLSYNEQFF,few,TRBV5-8,TRBD2,TRBJ2-1
TGTGCCAGCAGTCCCTCAGGGTGGGAAGCTTTCTTT,CASSPSGWEAFF,NA,TRBV28,NA,TRBJ1-1
TGCGCCAGCAGTGACATCGACAGGGAGGGCCCAAAAACCGGTAATTCACCCCTCCACTTT,CASSDIDREGPKTGNSPLHF,NA,TRBV10-1,TRBD1,TRBJ1-6
TGTGCCAGCAGCTTAGATGCCTCCAGAGGGGGAGAGACCCAGTACTTC,CASSLDASRGGETQYF,NA,TRBV7-6,NA,TRBJ2-5
TGTGCCAGCAGCTTAGGGGGGGGACAGGAAGAGACCCAGTACTTC,CASSLGGGQEETQYF,NA,TRBV7-2,NA,TRBJ2-5
TGTGCCAGCAGCTTAGCCCAGGGGCGCGAGCAGTACTTC,CASSLAQGREQYF,NA,TRBV7-9,NA,TRBJ2-7
TGTGCCGCAGGGGAGAGGCAAGAGACCCAGTACTTC,CAAGERQETQYF,NA,TRBV6-1,NA,TRBJ2-5
TGTGCCAGCCACAAGGGGGTGAGGACCCACGAGCAGTACTTC,CASHKGVRTHEQYF,NA,TRBV6-1,NA,TRBJ2-7
TGCGCCAGCAGCTCTGGACTAGCGGGGGGGATTAATGAGCAGTTCTTC,CASSSGLAGGINEQFF,NA,TRBV5-1,TRBD2,TRBJ2-1
TGCGCCAGCAGCCAATCACAGGGCTTGATGAAGTCAGATACGCAGTATTTT,CASSQSQGLMKSDTQYF,once,TRBV4-1,NA,TRBJ2-3
TGTGCCAGCAGCAATCGGGGAACTAGCGTATACAATGAGCAGTTCTTC,CASSNRGTSVYNEQFF,NA,TRBV5-5,TRBD2,TRBJ2-1
TGTGCCAGCACGGAGGGGGGCTCCTACAATGAGCAGTTCTTC,CASTEGGSYNEQFF,once,TRBV14,NA,TRBJ2-1
TGTGCCAGTAGTATATCCGGGGCGAACACTGAAGCTTTCTTT,CASSISGANTEAFF,few,TRBV19,NA,TRBJ1-1
TGTGCCAGCAGTTTCTCCTCTCTGGGGTTCTTC,CASSFSSLGFF,NA,TRBV2,NA,TRBJ2-1
TGTGCCAGCCTAACGAGCAGGGTTTCCTACAATGAGCAGTTCTTC,CASLTSRVSYNEQFF,NA,TRBV6-1,NA,TRBJ2-1
TGTGCCAGCAGCTTGACCAGGGTAGTGGGCACCGGGGAGCTGTTTTTT,CASSLTRVVGTGELFF,NA,TRBV7-8,NA,TRBJ2-2
TGCGCCAGCAGCTTAACAGGGGGCAGGTCAGATACGCAGTATTTT,CASSLTGGRSDTQYF,NA,TRBV5-1,TRBD1,TRBJ2-3
TGTGCTACGGGGGACCGTCAAGAGACCCAGTACTTC,CATGDRQETQYF,few,TRBV7-9,NA,TRBJ2-5
TGTGCCAGCAGTTTGGGGACAGGGGGCCACTATGGCTACACCTTC,CASSLGTGGHYGYTF,NA,TRBV28,TRBD1,TRBJ1-2
TGTGCCAGCAGCCCCTCAGGAGGAGGAAACATTCAGTACTTC,CASSPSGGGNIQYF,once,TRBV4-2,NA,TRBJ2-4
TGTGCCAGCAGCTTACTAAGACCCGCCAGGGGAACACCCCTCCACTTT,CASSLLRPARGTPLHF,NA,TRBV5-8,NA,TRBJ1-6
TGTGCCAGCAGCTTCGGCCGGGGGGGGAGCAATCAGCCCCAGCATTTT,CASSFGRGGSNQPQHF,NA,TRBV5-8,NA,TRBJ1-5
TGTGCCAGCAGCTTAGTCCCCGCTAGCGGGAGAAGGGCCGGGGAGCTGTTTTTT,CASSLVPASGRRAGELFF,NA,TRBV7-2,TRBD2,TRBJ2-2
TGTGCCTGGGGTCGGGGGGGCCAAGGCCAAGAGACCCAGTACTTC,CAWGRGGQGQETQYF,NA,TRBV30,TRBD2,TRBJ2-5
TGTGCCAGCTCACCACCGGGCGCTAGGGGAGAGGGAGCTTTCTTT,CASSPPGARGEGAFF,few,TRBV18,NA,TRBJ1-1
TGTGCCAGCAGTGTAGGGGTCGGGGGCAATCAGCCCCAGCATTTT,CASSVGVGGNQPQHF,NA,TRBV2,NA,TRBJ1-5
TGTGCCACAAGGGCCGGGACTGGGAATCAGCCCCAGCATTTT,CATRAGTGNQPQHF,few,TRBV6-1,NA,TRBJ1-5
TGCGCCAGCGCCCCAGAACAGGGAGGCCGGGAGACCCAGTACTTC,CASAPEQGGRETQYF,NA,TRBV5-1,NA,TRBJ2-5
TGCGCCAGCAGCTTGTCAGGCCTCTACGAGCAGTACTTC,CASSLSGLYEQYF,NA,TRBV5-1,NA,TRBJ2-7
TGTGCCAGCAGTTTAGGGCAGGGATTGGTAAATGAGCAGTTCTTC,CASSLGQGLVNEQFF,NA,TRBV2,NA,TRBJ2-1
TGTGCCAGCAGCAGACAGGGGGGCAATCAGCCCCAGCATTTT,CASSRQGGNQPQHF,NA,TRBV6-1,TRBD1,TRBJ1-5
TGTGCCAGCAGTTCCCGGGACAGGGGTTCAGATACGCAGTATTTT,CASSSRDRGSDTQYF,NA,TRBV5-5,TRBD1,TRBJ2-3
TGTGCCAGCTCACGGGAGACCGGGGAGCTGTTTTTT,CASSRETGELFF,NA,TRBV18,NA,TRBJ2-2
TGTGCCAGCAGCGTATATGGTCAGGGAATCGCCGAGCAGTACTTC,CASSVYGQGIAEQYF,NA,TRBV9,NA,TRBJ2-7
TGCGCCAGCAGCTTGGTCGGGTCTAGCACAGATACGCAGTATTTT,CASSLVGSSTDTQYF,few,TRBV5-1,NA,TRBJ2-3
TGTGCCAGTACGGGGATTGCCGTATCCTACAATGAGCAGTTCTTC,CASTGIAVSYNEQFF,NA,TRBV2,NA,TRBJ2-1
TGTGCCAGCAGCCCCGAGCTAGCGAGAACAGATACGCAGTATTTT,CASSPELARTDTQYF,medium-sized,TRBV9,NA,TRBJ2-3
TGTGCCAGCAGTGAAGTTACCGGGGTGGGTCAGCCCCAGCATTTT,CASSEVTGVGQPQHF,NA,TRBV6-1,NA,TRBJ1-5